This is a list of T cell receptor beta chains from one sample in a study of blood T cells in healthy people across ages. Via MiXCR, TCRdb re-called the 5' RACE reads, giving one row per CDR3 protein. The table shows 1.5 million or so distinct CDR3 sequences, with about 45% occurring only once. Sequenced sample: blood. These receptors originate from a young woman in good health. The CDR3 runs from the conserved cysteine through the conserved F or W. The D gene is left open where the match is weak. Only some rows state a clone size, as once, few, many or a class for expanded clones.

D gene | J gene | V gene | clone size | CDR3 protein | CDR3 DNA
TRBD1 | TRBJ2-5 | TRBV28 | . | CASSLRGTGVVETQYF | TGTGCCAGCAGTTTACGGGGGACAGGAGTCGTGGAGACCCAGTACTTC
. | TRBJ1-2 | TRBV28 | . | CATLPVTTANYGYTF | TGTGCCACCCTGCCCGTAACAACAGCTAACTATGGCTACACCTTC
. | TRBJ1-1 | TRBV3-1 | once | CASSISTGVNTEAFF | TGTGCCAGCAGTATCTCGACAGGAGTGAACACTGAAGCTTTCTTT
. | TRBJ1-4 | TRBV7-2 | . | CASSFFLGGEEKLFF | TGTGCCAGCAGCTTTTTTTTGGGGGGGGAGGAAAAACTGTTTTTT
. | TRBJ2-7 | TRBV4-1 | . | CASSQVGHSEGYEQYF | TGCGCCAGCAGCCAAGTGGGACATTCCGAGGGTTACGAGCAGTACTTC
. | TRBJ2-5 | TRBV7-2 | . | CASSLDWSKETQYF | TGTGCCAGCAGCTTAGACTGGAGTAAAGAGACCCAGTACTTC
. | TRBJ2-1 | TRBV6-2/TRBV6-3 | . | CASTKGETQFF | TGTGCCAGCACCAAGGGAGAGACCCAGTTCTTC
TRBD2 | TRBJ2-3 | TRBV7-3 | . | CASSLWTRGDTQYF | TGTGCCAGCAGCTTATGGACTAGGGGAGATACGCAGTATTTT
. | TRBJ2-7 | TRBV7-2 | . | CASSVRGPRYEQYF | TGTGCCAGCAGCGTCAGGGGACCTAGGTACGAGCAGTACTTC
. | TRBJ2-7 | TRBV20-1 | . | CSARAGGARSYEQYF | TGCAGTGCTAGGGCCGGAGGGGCCCGATCCTACGAGCAGTACTTC
. | TRBJ1-2 | TRBV7-2 | once | CASSLAFWGQSGYTF | TGTGCCAGCAGCTTAGCTTTTTGGGGTCAGAGTGGCTACACCTTC
. | TRBJ1-1 | TRBV20-1 | . | CSALLIRGTNTEAFF | TGCAGTGCTCTCCTAATCCGCGGGACGAACACTGAAGCTTTCTTT
. | TRBJ2-1 | TRBV7-8 | few | CASSTGPVDEQFF | TGTGCCAGCAGCACAGGGCCAGTCGATGAGCAGTTCTTC
. | TRBJ2-1 | TRBV5-1 | . | CASSFVPDNEQFF | TGCGCCAGCAGCTTCGTTCCTGATAATGAGCAGTTCTTC
. | TRBJ2-1 | TRBV28 | few | CASSSPTRSTNNEQFF | TGTGCCAGCAGTAGCCCGACTAGGTCGACCAACAATGAGCAGTTCTTC
. | TRBJ2-2 | TRBV7-3 | few | CASSFGLATGELFF | TGTGCCAGCAGCTTTGGTCTAGCCACCGGGGAGCTGTTTTTT
. | TRBJ2-3 | TRBV4-3 | . | CASSRQTLRGSNTDTQYF | TGCGCCAGCAGCCGGCAGACCCTACGGGGGAGTAACACAGATACGCAGTATTTT